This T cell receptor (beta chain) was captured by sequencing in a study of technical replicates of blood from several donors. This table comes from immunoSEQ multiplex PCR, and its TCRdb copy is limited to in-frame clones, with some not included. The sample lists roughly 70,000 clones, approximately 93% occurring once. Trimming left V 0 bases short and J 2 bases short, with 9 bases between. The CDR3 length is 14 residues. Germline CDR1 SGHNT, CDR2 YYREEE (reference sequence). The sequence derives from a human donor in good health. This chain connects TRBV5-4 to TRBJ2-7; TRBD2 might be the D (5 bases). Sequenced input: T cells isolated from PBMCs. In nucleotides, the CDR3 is TGTGCCAGCAGCTTGGGACTAAAGACCTACGAGCAGTACTTC. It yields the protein CASSLGLKTYEQYF.